Each of the 31 T cell receptor beta chains below was sequenced from the same sample in a study of cytomegalovirus exposure and HLA in healthy donors. The PCR was carried out with 60 Vbeta primers and 13 Jbeta primers. Using immunoSEQ multiplex PCR, the repertoire was profiled, and TCRdb retains in-frame clones only, with some absent. The sample records 70,000 to 85,000 clones, around 60% being singletons. The sample consisted of PBMCs. The receptors derive from a male donor in good health and CMV-seropositive.

This clone was seen more than once but under ten times. This sample also contains other DNA sequences that code for the same CDR3. The chain employs TRBV5-1 and TRBJ1-1, with TRBD1 as a possible D gene (5 bases). Trimming removed 1 base at V and 0 bases at J, with 7 bases between. This CDR3 is 14 amino acids long. CDR1 is SGHRS and CDR2 is YFSETQ in the germline V gene. CDR3 loop: CASSLTGMNTEAFF. CDR3 sequence (DNA): TGCGCCAGCAGCTTGACAGGAATGAACACTGAAGCTTTCTTT.

The V and J genes are TRBV9 and TRBJ2-7; 7 bases align to TRBD2. The V gene's germline CDR1 is SGDLS and CDR2 YYNGEE. V was pared by 4 bases and J by 1 base, with 2 bases of the junction left unmatched. CDR3 length: 13 residues. The CDR3 sequence: CASSFSGSYEQYF. As DNA, the CDR3 is TGTGCCAGCAGCTTTAGCGGGTCCTACGAGCAGTACTTC.

In this sample, this clone turned up a few times. V gene TRBV5-1 combines with J gene TRBJ2-2; 8 bases agree with TRBD2. Germline V gene lookup returns CDR1 SGHRS and CDR2 YFSETQ. The CDR3 totals 15 residues. Unmatched junction bases numbered 2, after V lost 0 bases and J lost 4 bases. CDR3 coding DNA: TGCGCCAGCAGCTTGGAGCGGGAGCGCACCGGGGAGCTGTTTTTT. It translates to CASSLERERTGELFF.

With regard to this clone: An end of the junction differs from the germline gene, which may be a read error. The sample has other DNA sequences that encode this CDR3 too. The CDR3 nucleotides read TGCGCCAGCAGCCAGACCCCACCTCTAGCGGGAGGGTTCGTAAGGGAGACCCAGTACTTC. It encodes CASSQTPPLAGGFVRETQYF. The rearrangement links TRBV14 to TRBJ2-5; 12 bases line up with TRBD2. Looked up from germline, CDR1 is SGHDN and CDR2 is FVKESK. The CDR3 runs 20 residues. The complete variable domain, with remaining parts taken from reference TRBV14 and TRBJ2-5, reads EAGVTQFPSHSVIEKGQTVTLRCDPISGHDNLYWYRRVMGKEIKFLLHFVKESKQDESGMPNNRFLAERTGGTYSTLKVQPAELEDSGVYFCASSQTPPLAGGFVRETQYFGPGTRLLVL.

A word on this clone: The same CDR3 can be traced to other DNA sequences in this sample. The CDR3, as DNA: TGCAGCCTCGGAGGCAGCATGAACACTGAAGCTTTCTTT. Translation: CSLGGSMNTEAFF. The chain employs TRBV29-1 and TRBJ1-1; D is unresolved. The germline V gene encodes CDR1 SQVTM and CDR2 ANQGSEA. This CDR3 has 13 residues. Trimming shortened V by 8 bases and J by 0 bases, and 13 bases separated the two germline ends.

Turning to this clone: Other nucleotide sequences in the sample specify the same CDR3. The chain carries TRBV30 and TRBJ2-3, with TRBD2 identical over 8 bases. V lost 3 bases and J lost 5; bases outside the gene matches: 7. The CDR3 contains 14 residues. CDR1 GTSNPN and CDR2 SVGIG come from the germline V gene (reference sequence). The CDR3 region has the DNA TGTGCCTGGAGCGGATTAGCGGGGCTAGATACGCAGTATTTT. It translates to CAWSGLAGLDTQYF.

The chain combines TRBV4-1 with TRBJ2-2; possibly TRBD2 for D (5 bases). CDR3 length: 15 residues. V lost 1 base to trimming and J lost 4 bases, with 10 bases between them. Per the germline V gene, CDR1 is MGHRA and CDR2 is YSYEKL. The CDR3 here is CASSQGLRGTGELFF. Here the CDR3 DNA reads TGCGCCAGCAGCCAAGGGCTCCGGGGCACCGGGGAGCTGTTTTTT.

The chain has TRBV5-4 and TRBJ1-1, with D maybe TRBD1 (5 bases). CDR3 length: 12 amino acids. CDR1 and CDR2 (germline): SGHNT, YYREEE (reference sequence). The V gene lost 9 bases and the J gene lost 3 bases, with 12 bases spanning the gap. In nucleotides, the CDR3 is TGTGCCACCCAGCGGGGGGACACTGAAGCTTTCTTT. Translated, it gives CATQRGDTEAFF. Supplemented by reference TRBV5-4 and TRBJ1-1, the full variable domain reads ETGVTQSPTHLIKTRGQQVTLRCSSQSGHNTVSWYQQALGQGPQFIFQYYREEENGRGNFPPRFSGLQFPNYSSELNVNALELDDSALYLCATQRGDTEAFFGQGTRLTVV.

The chain uses TRBV10-3 and TRBJ2-1, with 16 bases fitting TRBD2. J lost 7 bases, V lost 2 bases, and 2 bases had no gene match. Looked up from germline, CDR1 is ENHRY and CDR2 is SYGVKD. CDR3 length: 16 amino acids. CDR3 coding DNA: TGTGCCATCAGTGAGGGGACTAGCGGGAGGGAGAATGAGCAGTTCTTC. It codes for CAISEGTSGRENEQFF.

The chain uses TRBV16 and TRBJ1-5; 7 positions agree with TRBD1. This CDR3 region has 11 residues. The trim removed 2 bases at V and 13 bases at J, leaving 2 bases unmatched. Germline assignment: CDR1 KGHSY and CDR2 FQNENV. The CDR3 spells CASSQKGQQHF. The CDR3 DNA is TGTGCCAGCAGCCAAAAGGGACAGCAGCATTTT.

Notes on this clone: Relative to the germline gene, one junction end is altered; a read error may explain this. The chain combines TRBV29-1 with TRBJ1-2; D uncertain. This CDR3 comprises 12 residues. The germline V gene encodes CDR1 SQVTM and CDR2 ANQGSEA. CDR3 sequence: CSVGATGPEDPF. The CDR3, as DNA: TGCAGCGTTGGTGCCACCGGACCGGAGGACCCCTTC. The full variable domain, in which reference TRBV29-1 and TRBJ1-2 provide the parts outside the CDR3, is SAVISQKPSRDICQRGTSLTIQCQVDSQVTMMFWYRQQPGQSLTLIATANQGSEATYESGFVIDKFPISRPNLTFSTLTVSNMSPEDSSIYLCSVGATGPEDPFGSGTRLTVV.

V is TRBV28 and J is TRBJ1-1; 10 bases fit TRBD1. This CDR3 comprises 15 residues. Per the germline V gene, CDR1 is MDHEN and CDR2 is SYDVKM. After removal of 10 bases from V and 5 bases from J, the junction contained 13 bases not matched to a gene. CDR3 nucleotide sequence: TGTGCCACCGGCCGGGACAGGGGATTTGCAACTGAAGCTTTCTTT. Translation: CATGRDRGFATEAFF.

This chain joins TRBV10-1 and TRBJ1-4, with D possibly TRBD1 on 6 matching bases. V shed 0 bases and J shed 8 bases, with 16 bases lying between them. Germline V gene data show CDR1 as WNHNN and CDR2 as SYGVQD (reference sequence). The CDR3 contains 16 residues. The CDR3 DNA sequence: TGCGCCAGCAGTGAGTCGATGGGGGGGGCACGGGAAAAACTGTTTTTT. This encodes CASSESMGGAREKLFF.

The chain joins TRBV9 to TRBJ1-4, with unresolved D. V was clipped by 2 bases and J by 5 bases, with 10 bases between them. Germline loops: CDR1 SGDLS, CDR2 YYNGEE. CDR3 size: 14 residues. The CDR3: CASSVGLGNEKLFF. CDR3 DNA: TGTGCCAGCAGCGTCGGACTGGGGAATGAAAAACTGTTTTTT.

This clone was seen repeatedly, ten times or more. The chain employs TRBV4-2 and TRBJ2-3; 9 bases line up with TRBD2. The germline CDR1 and CDR2 sequences are LGHNA and YNFKEQ. The CDR3 contains 21 residues. The ends lost 0 bases at V and 5 bases at J; junction bases unmatched: 21. The CDR3 DNA reads TGTGCCAGCAGCCAAGATCCGAGGGGGGCTAGCGGGACGTGGTTGGGAGATACGCAGTATTTT. Its translation is CASSQDPRGASGTWLGDTQYF.

The V call is TRBV5-4, the J call TRBJ2-5; no reliable D call. Germline V gene lookup returns CDR1 SGHNT and CDR2 YYREEE (reference sequence). The V and J ends lost 4 bases and 5 bases respectively, with 18 bases between them. The length of the CDR3 is 15 residues. Written as DNA, the CDR3 is TGTGCCAGCAGCCCCGTAAAAGGTTCCGGGGAGACCCAGTACTTC. This gives the protein CASSPVKGSGETQYF.

The V and J genes are TRBV7-6 and TRBJ1-2, with 8 nucleotides matching TRBD1. Germline loops: CDR1 SGHVS, CDR2 FNYEAQ. This CDR3 has 12 amino acids. V lost 8 bases, J lost 7 bases, and 6 bases stayed unmatched. CDR3 bases: TGTGCCAGCTCCGGGACAGGATCTGGCTACACCTTC. Translating gives CASSGTGSGYTF.

The CDR3 is CASSPVPGQGSTTSEQYF. The CDR3 DNA reads TGTGCCAGCAGCCCCGTCCCGGGACAGGGATCCACTACTAGCGAGCAGTACTTC. The chain recombines TRBV5-4 with TRBJ2-7; the match to TRBD1 covers 9 bases. The CDR3 covers 18 residues. Germline CDR1 is SGHNT and CDR2 is YYREEE (reference sequence). The trim removed 4 bases at V and 6 bases at J, leaving 20 bases unmatched.

The V call is TRBV29-1, the J call TRBJ2-7, with D perhaps TRBD2 (6 bases). CDR3 length equals 11 residues. Trimming took off 3 bases at V and 6 bases at J, with 9 bases between the two ends. CDR1 is SQVTM, CDR2 ANQGSEA, per germline. The CDR3 loop is CSVEGGSEQYF. The CDR3 bases are TGCAGCGTTGAGGGGGGTAGCGAGCAGTACTTC.

The sample holds a few counts of this clone. The rearrangement links TRBV30 to TRBJ1-6; 8 nucleotides match TRBD1. Germline V gene sequence: CDR1 GTSNPN, CDR2 SVGIG (reference sequence). V shed 5 bases and J 9 bases; nucleotides not matched to a gene: 15. CDR3 length: 16 residues. CDR3 sequence: CAWGPEGWTGFSPLHF. The CDR3 bases are TGTGCCTGGGGTCCAGAAGGGTGGACAGGGTTTTCACCCCTCCACTTT. Full variable domain (outside the CDR3, taken from reference TRBV30 and TRBJ1-6): SQTIHQWPATLVQPVGSPLSLECTVEGTSNPNLYWYRQAAGRGLQLLFYSVGIGQISSEVPQNLSASRPQDRQFILSSKKLLLSDSGFYLCAWGPEGWTGFSPLHFGNGTRLTVT.

This clone was found once. The gene calls are TRBV28 and TRBJ2-5, with 9 bases matching TRBD2. In germline, CDR1 is MDHEN, CDR2 SYDVKM. This CDR3 region has 14 residues. Losses at the gene ends were 3 bases for V and 4 bases for J; bases not matched to a gene: 3. The chain's CDR3 is CASSLGTSLETQYF. The DNA for the CDR3 is TGTGCCAGCAGTTTGGGGACTAGCTTAGAGACCCAGTACTTC.

The chain recombines TRBV4-1 with TRBJ1-5; D may be TRBD1 (6 bases). V was cut by 8 bases and J by 7 bases, with 27 bases left in between. This CDR3 spans 17 amino acids. CDR1 MGHRA and CDR2 YSYEKL come from the germline V gene. Written as DNA, the CDR3 is TGCGCCAGCTATAGGGGGGGGACCGTAGGCAGGGGACAGCCCCAGCATTTT. Amino acid sequence: CASYRGGTVGRGQPQHF.

The CDR3 reads CASSSHQGRGETQYF. In DNA form, the CDR3 reads TGTGCCAGCAGTTCCCACCAGGGTCGAGGCGAGACCCAGTACTTC. The chain carries TRBV27 and TRBJ2-5; a weak D match, TRBD1 (5 bases). CDR1 and CDR2 from the germline V gene are MNHEY and SMNVEV (reference sequence). V lost 4 bases and J lost 5, with 17 bases in between. The CDR3 consists of 15 residues.

The chain has TRBV4-2 and TRBJ2-5; a possible D gene is TRBD2 (6 bases). This CDR3 has 13 amino acids. V gave up 8 bases and J gave up 5 bases, with 15 bases separating them. Germline V gene sequence: CDR1 LGHNA, CDR2 YNFKEQ. CDR3 DNA: TGTGCCAGCTCGGGACTGGGCGGCGAGACCCAGTACTTC. It encodes CASSGLGGETQYF.

The sample holds a few counts of this clone. The chain couples TRBV9 to TRBJ2-1, with D possibly being TRBD1 (5 bases). There are 15 residues in the CDR3. Germline lookup yields CDR1 SGDLS and CDR2 YYNGEE. Between the trimmed V and J ends, which lost 0 bases and 4 bases, there was a span of 11 bases. CDR3 residues: CASSVAGSGYNEQFF. The CDR3 DNA reads TGTGCCAGCAGCGTAGCAGGGTCTGGGTACAATGAGCAGTTCTTC.

A few counts support this clone. This sequence joins TRBV4-2 and TRBJ1-2; 11 bases are shared with TRBD1. The trim removed 0 bases at V and 7 bases at J, leaving 7 bases unmatched. This CDR3 is 16 amino acids long. The germline V gene has CDR1 LGHNA and CDR2 YNFKEQ. CDR3 nucleotides: TGTGCCAGCAGCCAAGATAGGAGGGACAGGGGGGGTGGCTACACCTTC. Its translation is CASSQDRRDRGGGYTF.

This clone turned up a few times. V and J are TRBV5-6 and TRBJ2-1, with D possibly being TRBD1 (7 bases). Trimming stripped 2 bases from V and 8 bases from J, with 17 bases between. The CDR3 has 15 amino acids. Germline lookup yields CDR1 SGHDT and CDR2 YYEEEE. This CDR3 is CASSFRGVGFDEQFF. The CDR3 DNA is TGTGCCAGCAGCTTCAGGGGGGTGGGTTTCGATGAGCAGTTCTTC.

The chain is built from TRBV19 and TRBJ2-2; 9 bases match TRBD1. CDR1 LNHDA and CDR2 SQIVND come from the germline V gene (reference sequence). After removal of 5 bases from V and 4 bases from J, the junction contained 20 bases not matched to a gene. This CDR3 comprises 20 residues. DNA of the CDR3: TGTGCCAGTAGTGGGTTCGGGACAGGGCGCCTAGCGCTGCTCACCGGGGAGCTGTTTTTT. It codes for CASSGFGTGRLALLTGELFF.

V gene TRBV7-2 combines with J gene TRBJ2-7, with D hard to call. The V end lost 7 bases, the J end lost 0 bases, and 16 bases lay between the germline ends. Germline values: CDR1 SGHTA, CDR2 FQGNSA. The CDR3 has 15 amino acids. DNA of the CDR3: TGTGCCAGCACTCCCAGTCTGGCAAGCTCCTACGAGCAGTACTTC. Translated, it gives CASTPSLASSYEQYF. Filled out from reference TRBV7-2 and TRBJ2-7, the complete variable domain reads GAGVSQSPSNKVTEKGKDVELRCDPISGHTALYWYRQSLGQGLEFLIYFQGNSAPDKSGLPSDRFSAERTGGSVSTLTIQRTQQEDSAVYLCASTPSLASSYEQYFGPGTRLTVT.

This rearrangement joins TRBV7-6 to TRBJ1-2; D not certain. The CDR3 runs to 13 residues. The V end was cut by 5 bases, the J end by 6 bases, with 13 bases between. In germline, CDR1 is SGHVS, CDR2 FNYEAQ. The CDR3 DNA follows: TGTGCCAGCAGCCCCCCGGGGATTCATGGCTACACCTTC. Translated: CASSPPGIHGYTF.

The rearrangement uses TRBV20-1 and TRBJ2-1; unclear D gene. The germline CDR1 and CDR2 sequences are DFQATT and SNEGSKA (reference sequence). The length of the CDR3 is 10 residues. The V gene lost 5 bases and the J gene lost 5 bases, with 4 bases spanning the gap. CDR3 sequence (DNA): TGCAGTGCTTCTGACAATGAGCAGTTCTTC. Its protein is CSASDNEQFF.